These 10 T cell receptor beta chains came from one sample sequenced in a study of OX40 agonist ivuxolimab in advanced cancers. The table came from immunoSEQ multiplex PCR; TCRdb's copy has only in-frame clones and leaves some out. This table has roughly 70,000 clones, approximately 78% appearing once. This specimen consisted of CD4+ or CD8+ T cells sorted from blood, obtained in a trial of the OX40 agonist ivuxolimab. These receptors all come from an adult with an advanced solid tumor such as melanoma, head and neck, liver or kidney cancer.

This rearrangement joins TRBV7-9 to TRBJ1-2, with 8 bases fitting TRBD1. CDR3 size: 13 residues. CDR1 SEHNR and CDR2 FQNEAQ come from the germline V gene (reference sequence). With 5 bases clipped from V and 7 bases from J, the junction kept 6 bases outside the gene matches. CDR3 region: CASSAQGVGGYTF. CDR3 DNA: TGTGCCAGCAGCGCACAGGGGGTGGGTGGCTACACCTTC.

The chain has TRBV18 and TRBJ1-1; no firm D call. The V and J ends lost 6 bases and 1 base respectively, with 15 bases between them. CDR3 length: 15 amino acids. Looked up from germline, CDR1 is KGHSH and CDR2 is LQKENI. CDR3 nucleotide sequence: TGTGCCAGCTCGAGAACCGGGGTTACGAACACTGAAGCTTTCTTT. Translated: CASSRTGVTNTEAFF.

This clone has a single count. J is TRBJ2-3 and V is TRBV12-5; TRBD1 matches at 8 bases. Germline-derived CDR1 and CDR2 are LGHNT and FRNRAP. The V and J ends lost 6 bases and 4 bases, in that order; junction bases with no gene match: 12. This CDR3 region has 16 residues. CDR3 sequence: CASGPGTGGAPDTQYF. The DNA of the CDR3 is TGTGCTAGTGGCCCCGGGACAGGCGGGGCACCAGATACGCAGTATTTT.

CDR3: CASSLARIEQYF. CDR3 nucleotide sequence: TGTGCCAGCAGCTTAGCAAGGATAGAGCAGTACTTC. This sequence joins TRBV7-2 and TRBJ2-7; no definite D call. Germline values: CDR1 SGHTA, CDR2 FQGNSA. The CDR3 spans 12 residues. The V gene lost 0 bases and the J gene lost 7 bases, with 7 bases spanning the gap.

This clone was seen a few times. The chain carries TRBV5-1 and TRBJ2-2, with TRBD2 matching over 7 bases. The germline V gene encodes CDR1 SGHRS and CDR2 YFSETQ. J gave up 9 bases and V 0 bases, and 5 bases lay outside the gene matches. This CDR3 is 14 amino acids long. In DNA, the CDR3 is TGCGCCAGCAGCTTGGTCGAGGGAGGGCGGGAGCTGTTTTTT. It translates to CASSLVEGGRELFF.

The rearrangement uses TRBV4-1 and TRBJ2-3; D remains unclear. The CDR3 totals 13 residues. CDR1 and CDR2 (germline): MGHRA, YSYEKL. The ends were cut back, 1 base at V and 0 bases at J, with 2 bases in the middle. The CDR3 loop is CASSQASTDTQYF. CDR3 nucleotide sequence: TGCGCCAGCAGCCAAGCTAGCACAGATACGCAGTATTTT.

V is TRBV6-5 and J is TRBJ1-2; TRBD1 might be the D (6 bases). V gave up 6 bases and J gave up 2 bases, with 16 bases separating them. The germline V gene has CDR1 MNHEY and CDR2 SVGAGI. The CDR3 extends over 15 amino acids. This CDR3 is CASSDRSFGNYGYTF. In DNA, the CDR3 is TGTGCCAGCAGCGACAGGTCCTTCGGAAACTATGGCTACACCTTC.

This chain uses TRBV27 with TRBJ1-3; D possibly corresponds to TRBD1 (5 bases). The CDR3 is 14 residues long. Between the trimmed V and J ends, which lost 4 bases and 2 bases, there was a span of 9 bases. Germline CDR1 MNHEY, CDR2 SMNVEV (reference sequence). The CDR3: CASSWSGTGNTIYF. The CDR3 DNA reads TGTGCCAGCAGTTGGTCAGGGACTGGAAACACCATATATTTT.

The chain joins TRBV28 to TRBJ1-1; weak D call: TRBD1 (5 bases). Germline CDR1 MDHEN, CDR2 SYDVKM. The CDR3 has 14 residues. The V end was cut by 4 bases, the J end by 0 bases, with 9 bases between. The DNA of the CDR3 is TGTGCCAGCAGTTCCCGGGGCATGAACACTGAAGCTTTCTTT. This codes for CASSSRGMNTEAFF.

This chain links TRBV7-9 with TRBJ2-5; weak D call: TRBD2 (6 bases). Between the trimmed V and J ends, which lost 2 bases and 1 base, there was a span of 11 bases. The CDR3 covers 15 residues. Looked up from germline, CDR1 is SEHNR and CDR2 is FQNEAQ (reference sequence). This CDR3 is CASSLYRGTQETQYF. Written as DNA, the CDR3 is TGTGCCAGCAGCTTATACCGGGGGACCCAAGAGACCCAGTACTTC.